Shown below are 10 T cell receptor beta chains from a single sample sequenced in a study of T cell clones after liver transplantation. The table came from immunoSEQ multiplex PCR; TCRdb's copy has only in-frame clones and leaves some out. The data show about 99,000 clones, approximately 79% seen once. The sample in question was CD4+ T cells from blood, obtained 47 months after liver transplant. These TCRs come from a human patient who received a liver transplant. The graft donor may account for some of the T cells.

This rearrangement joins TRBV5-6 to TRBJ2-5; D remains unclear. CDR1 is SGHDT and CDR2 is YYEEEE in the germline V gene. The V and J ends lost 6 bases and 1 base respectively, with 19 bases between them. This CDR3 comprises 16 residues. CDR3 sequence (DNA): TGTGCCAGCACTTTCCGGGCCCGAAACAGCCAAGAGACCCAGTACTTC. This codes for CASTFRARNSQETQYF.

The chain recombines TRBV15 with TRBJ2-2; TRBD1 matches 11 bases. CDR1 LNHNV and CDR2 YYDKDF come from the germline V gene (reference sequence). V shed 1 base, J shed 4 bases, and the junction held 8 bases outside the gene matches. The CDR3 runs 18 residues. The CDR3, as DNA: TGTGCCACCAGCAGAGTGGACAGGGGGCGGCGGGGCACCGGGGAGCTGTTTTTT. Residues: CATSRVDRGRRGTGELFF.

The rearrangement uses TRBV18 and TRBJ2-7; D remains ambiguous. Germline V gives CDR1 KGHSH, CDR2 LQKENI. V shed 2 bases and J shed 5 bases, with 7 bases lying between them. The CDR3 runs 12 residues. CDR3 sequence reads: CASSPGFHEQYF. The CDR3 nucleotides are TGTGCCAGCTCACCAGGGTTCCACGAGCAGTACTTC.

This chain uses TRBV7-8 with TRBJ1-4; 10 nucleotides agree with TRBD1. Germline V gene data show CDR1 as SGHVS and CDR2 as FQNEAQ. The CDR3 is 16 residues long. Trimming removed 4 bases from V and 3 bases from J; junction bases left unmatched: 5. CDR3 amino acids: CASSSGQGGANEKLFF. The CDR3 bases are TGTGCCAGCAGCTCCGGACAGGGGGGGGCTAATGAAAAACTGTTTTTT.

The V and J genes are TRBV5-6 and TRBJ2-3; D gene unclear. V was cut by 3 bases and J by 2 bases, with 13 bases left in between. CDR1 is SGHDT and CDR2 is YYEEEE in the germline V gene. This CDR3 is 15 amino acids long. CDR3 bases: TGTGCCAGCAGCTCGGGCGGCTACTCCACAGATACGCAGTATTTT. Amino acids: CASSSGGYSTDTQYF.

V usage is TRBV5-8 and J usage is TRBJ1-2; 8 nucleotides align to TRBD1. This CDR3 comprises 14 residues. Germline values: CDR1 SGHTS, CDR2 YDEGEE. The ends lost 3 bases at V and 4 bases at J; junction bases unmatched: 5. The CDR3 loop is CASSSRDRLYGYTF. The CDR3 bases are TGTGCCAGCAGCTCCCGGGACAGGCTCTATGGCTACACCTTC.

This chain links TRBV6-1 with TRBJ1-1; D not resolved. V lost 7 bases and J 5 bases, leaving 8 bases between the germline ends. Germline loops: CDR1 MNHNS, CDR2 SASEGT. The CDR3 runs to 11 residues. CDR3 coding DNA: TGTGCCAGCATGTCGAGGACTGAAGCTTTCTTT. Its translation: CASMSRTEAFF.

The table lists this clone with a few counts. This chain joins TRBV28 and TRBJ1-1; a weak D match, TRBD1 (5 bases). The CDR3 has 14 amino acids. V was shortened by 5 bases and J by 5 bases, with 15 bases between the two germline ends. CDR1 is MDHEN, CDR2 SYDVKM, per germline. CDR3 residues: CASSPYYQGTEAFF. In DNA form, the CDR3 reads TGTGCCAGCAGTCCATACTACCAGGGTACTGAAGCTTTCTTT. Drawing the rest from reference TRBV28 and TRBJ1-1, the complete variable domain is DVKVTQSSRYLVKRTGEKVFLECVQDMDHENMFWYRQDPGLGLRLIYFSYDVKMKEKGDIPEGYSVSREKKERFSLILESASTNQTSMYLCASSPYYQGTEAFFGQGTRLTVV.

In DNA, the CDR3 is TGTGCCAGCAACCCTACAGGGGCTTCTAATGAAAAACTGTTTTTT. Amino acids: CASNPTGASNEKLFF. The chain couples TRBV27 to TRBJ1-4, with 7 bases aligning to TRBD1. The CDR3 is 15 residues long. CDR1 and CDR2 (germline): MNHEY, SMNVEV (reference sequence). The junction had 8 bases not matched to a gene; V was cut back by 7 bases and J by 3 bases.

In its sample, this clone was seen a few times. J is TRBJ1-1 and V is TRBV11-2; D not certain. The V end lost 6 bases, the J end lost 3 bases, and 11 bases lay between the germline ends. The CDR3 is 13 residues long. Germline V gene sequence: CDR1 SGHAT, CDR2 FQNNGV. The chain's CDR3 is CASSPQWDTEAFF. CDR3 in DNA: TGTGCCAGCAGTCCACAATGGGACACTGAAGCTTTCTTT.